This TCR beta chain is drawn from a study of T cells in Graves' hyperthyroidism and ophthalmopathy. The germline CDR1 and CDR2 sequences are KGHSH and LQKENI. The CDR3 consists of 14 residues. With 3 bases removed from V and 6 bases from J, the gap between germline ends came to 14 bases. TCR beta CDR3 regions were amplified from RNA. Carried out on the TCR CDR3, a first-round RT-PCR used the HTBI primer set. TCRdb reprocessed the multiplex PCR reads via MiXCR and lists one record per CDR3 protein. Among some 760,000 distinct CDR3 sequences listed, less than 15% were seen once. This clonotype showed up many times.

Sample: blood. This chain joins TRBV18 and TRBJ1-2; D possibly corresponds to TRBD1 (5 bases). This sequence was found in a young woman with Graves' hyperthyroidism. CDR3 region: CASSPSPGLDGYTF. CDR3 nucleotide sequence: TGTGCCAGCTCACCTAGTCCAGGGTTGGATGGCTACACCTTC.